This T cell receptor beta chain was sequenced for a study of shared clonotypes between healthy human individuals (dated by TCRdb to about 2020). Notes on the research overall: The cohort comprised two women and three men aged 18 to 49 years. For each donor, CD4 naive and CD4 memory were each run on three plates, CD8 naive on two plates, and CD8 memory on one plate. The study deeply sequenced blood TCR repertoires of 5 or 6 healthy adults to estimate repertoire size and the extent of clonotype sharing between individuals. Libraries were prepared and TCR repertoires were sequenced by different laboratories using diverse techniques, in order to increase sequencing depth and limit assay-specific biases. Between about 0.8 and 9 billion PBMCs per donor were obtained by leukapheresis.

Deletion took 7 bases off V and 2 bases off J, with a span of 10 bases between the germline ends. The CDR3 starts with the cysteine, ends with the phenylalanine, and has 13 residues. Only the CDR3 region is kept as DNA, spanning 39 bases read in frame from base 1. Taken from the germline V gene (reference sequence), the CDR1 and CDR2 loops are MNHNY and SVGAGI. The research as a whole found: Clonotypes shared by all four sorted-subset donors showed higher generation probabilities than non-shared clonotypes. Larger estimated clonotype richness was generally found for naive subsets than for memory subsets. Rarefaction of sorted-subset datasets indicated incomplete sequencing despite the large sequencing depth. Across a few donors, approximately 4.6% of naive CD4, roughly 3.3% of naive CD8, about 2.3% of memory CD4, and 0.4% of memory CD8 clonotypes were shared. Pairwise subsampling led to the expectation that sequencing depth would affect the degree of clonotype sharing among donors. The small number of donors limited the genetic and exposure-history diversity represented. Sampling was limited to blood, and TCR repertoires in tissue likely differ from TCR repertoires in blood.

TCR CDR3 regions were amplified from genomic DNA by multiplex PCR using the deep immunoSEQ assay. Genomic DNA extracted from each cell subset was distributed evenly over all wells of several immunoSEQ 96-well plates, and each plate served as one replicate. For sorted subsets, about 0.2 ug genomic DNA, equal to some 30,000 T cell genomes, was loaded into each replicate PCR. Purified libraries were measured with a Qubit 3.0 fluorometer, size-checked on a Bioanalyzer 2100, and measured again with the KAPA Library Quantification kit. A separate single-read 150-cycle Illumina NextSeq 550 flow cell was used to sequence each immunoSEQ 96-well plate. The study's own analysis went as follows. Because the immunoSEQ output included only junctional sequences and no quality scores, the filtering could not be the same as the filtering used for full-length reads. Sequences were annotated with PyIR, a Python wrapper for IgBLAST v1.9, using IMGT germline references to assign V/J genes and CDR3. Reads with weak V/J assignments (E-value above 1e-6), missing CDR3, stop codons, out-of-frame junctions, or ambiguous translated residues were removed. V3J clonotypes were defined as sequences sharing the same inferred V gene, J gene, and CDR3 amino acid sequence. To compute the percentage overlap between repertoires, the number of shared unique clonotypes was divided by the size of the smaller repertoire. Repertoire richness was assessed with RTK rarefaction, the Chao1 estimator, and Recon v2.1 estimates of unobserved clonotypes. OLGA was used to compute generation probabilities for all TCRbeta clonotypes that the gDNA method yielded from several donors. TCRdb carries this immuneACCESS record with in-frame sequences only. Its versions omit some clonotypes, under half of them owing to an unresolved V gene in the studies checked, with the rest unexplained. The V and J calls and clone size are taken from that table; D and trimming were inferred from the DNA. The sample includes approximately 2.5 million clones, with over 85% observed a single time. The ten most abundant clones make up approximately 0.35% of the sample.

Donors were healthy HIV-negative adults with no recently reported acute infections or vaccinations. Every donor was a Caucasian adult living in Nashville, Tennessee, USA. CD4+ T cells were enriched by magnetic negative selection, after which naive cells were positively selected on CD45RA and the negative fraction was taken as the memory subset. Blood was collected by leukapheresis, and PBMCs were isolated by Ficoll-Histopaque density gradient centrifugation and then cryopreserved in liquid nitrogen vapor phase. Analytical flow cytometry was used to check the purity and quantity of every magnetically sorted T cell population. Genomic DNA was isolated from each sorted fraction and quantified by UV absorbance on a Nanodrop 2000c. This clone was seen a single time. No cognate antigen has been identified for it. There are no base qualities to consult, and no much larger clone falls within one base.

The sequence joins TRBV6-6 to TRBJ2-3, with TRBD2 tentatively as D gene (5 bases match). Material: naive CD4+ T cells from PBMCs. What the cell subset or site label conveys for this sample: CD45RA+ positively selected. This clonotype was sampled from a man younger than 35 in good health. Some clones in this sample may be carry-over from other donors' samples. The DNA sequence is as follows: TGTGCCAGCACTCTAGCAGACACAGATACGCAGTATTTT. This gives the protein CASTLADTDTQYF.